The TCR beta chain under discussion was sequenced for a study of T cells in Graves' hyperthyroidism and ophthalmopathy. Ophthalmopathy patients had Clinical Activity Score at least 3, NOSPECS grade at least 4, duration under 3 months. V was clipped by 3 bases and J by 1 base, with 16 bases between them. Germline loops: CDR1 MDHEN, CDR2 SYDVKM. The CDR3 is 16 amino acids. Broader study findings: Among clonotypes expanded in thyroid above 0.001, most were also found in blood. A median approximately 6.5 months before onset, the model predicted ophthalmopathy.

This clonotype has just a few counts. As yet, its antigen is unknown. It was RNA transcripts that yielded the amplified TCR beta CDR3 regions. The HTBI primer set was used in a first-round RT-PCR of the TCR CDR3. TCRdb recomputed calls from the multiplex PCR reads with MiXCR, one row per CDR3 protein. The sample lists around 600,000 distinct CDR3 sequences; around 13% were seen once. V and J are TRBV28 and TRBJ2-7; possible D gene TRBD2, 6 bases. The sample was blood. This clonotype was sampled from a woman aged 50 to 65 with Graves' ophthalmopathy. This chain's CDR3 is CASSFQGGGLSYEQYF. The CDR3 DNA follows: TGTGCCAGCAGTTTCCAGGGAGGCGGCCTTTCCTACGAGCAGTACTTC.